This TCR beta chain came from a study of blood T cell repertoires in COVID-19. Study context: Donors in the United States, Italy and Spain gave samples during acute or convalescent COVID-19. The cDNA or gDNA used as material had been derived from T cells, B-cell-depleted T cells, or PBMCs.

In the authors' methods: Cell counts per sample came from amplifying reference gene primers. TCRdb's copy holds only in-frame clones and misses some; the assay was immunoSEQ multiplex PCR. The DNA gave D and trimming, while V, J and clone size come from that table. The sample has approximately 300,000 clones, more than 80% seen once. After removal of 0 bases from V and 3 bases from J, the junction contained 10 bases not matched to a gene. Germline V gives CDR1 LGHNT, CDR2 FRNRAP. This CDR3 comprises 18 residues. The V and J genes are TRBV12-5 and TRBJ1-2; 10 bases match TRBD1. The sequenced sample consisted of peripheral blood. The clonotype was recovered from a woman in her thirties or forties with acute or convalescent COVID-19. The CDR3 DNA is TGTGCTAGTGGTTTGGTACTGGGGGACGGGACAGGGGACTATGGCTACACCTTC. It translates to CASGLVLGDGTGDYGYTF.